A selection of T cell receptor beta chains follows, all from one sample in a study of response to subunit inactivated influenza vaccine. TCRdb recomputed calls from the RT-PCR reads with MiXCR, one row per CDR3 protein. The sample lists 550,000 to 600,000 distinct CDR3 sequences, approximately 12% occurring once. Sequenced here: PBMCs from blood, sampled on the day of vaccination. Receptor source: a man between 50 and 59 years old who received an inactivated influenza vaccine. The CDR3 runs from the conserved cysteine through the conserved F or W. Each record gives: CDR3 length, V gene, clone size, J gene, D gene, CDR3 protein, CDR3 DNA. The D gene is left open where the match is weak. Clone size is given for some rows only: seen once, a few or many times, or a class if the clone is expanded.

15,TRBV5-1,few,TRBJ2-5,NA,CASSKVSGAKETQYF,TGCGCCAGCAGCAAGGTCTCCGGGGCCAAAGAGACCCAGTACTTC
15,TRBV2,NA,TRBJ2-7,TRBD2,CASTLGLAGVNEQYF,TGTGCCAGCACCTTAGGACTAGCGGGGGTAAACGAGCAGTACTTC
17,TRBV5-1,NA,TRBJ2-1,TRBD1,CASSSWTGVSSYNEQFF,TGCGCCAGCAGCAGCTGGACAGGGGTCAGCTCCTACAATGAGCAGTTCTTC
16,TRBV7-9,NA,TRBJ2-1,TRBD2,CASSFDGLASYNEQFF,TGTGCCAGCAGCTTCGATGGACTAGCCTCCTACAATGAGCAGTTCTTC
15,TRBV20-1,many,TRBJ1-5,NA,CSARGTDHSNQPQHF,TGCAGTGCTAGAGGGACGGACCATAGCAATCAGCCCCAGCATTTT
13,TRBV21-1,once,TRBJ1-1,NA,CASSKEDWAEAFF,TGTGCCAGCAGCAAAGAGGATTGGGCTGAAGCTTTCTTT
13,TRBV29-1,few,TRBJ1-2,TRBD1,CSVAGTEKNGYTF,TGCAGCGTAGCCGGGACAGAGAAGAATGGCTACACCTTC
16,TRBV24-1,few,TRBJ2-3,TRBD2,CATSDLVAGGRDTQYF,TGTGCCACCAGTGATTTGGTAGCGGGAGGCCGGGATACGCAGTATTTT
15,TRBV12-3/TRBV12-4,many,TRBJ2-1,NA,CASSLEEGRYNEQFF,TGTGCCAGCAGTTTAGAGGAGGGACGGTACAATGAGCAGTTCTTC
15,TRBV5-1,few,TRBJ2-5,TRBD2,CASSSSGGRQETQYF,TGCGCCAGCAGCTCTAGCGGGGGCCGCCAAGAGACCCAGTACTTC
16,TRBV4-3,many,TRBJ2-5,NA,CASSQDPPSSKETQYF,TGCGCCAGCAGCCAAGATCCGCCGAGTTCGAAAGAGACCCAGTACTTC
17,TRBV12-3/TRBV12-4,few,TRBJ2-7,NA,CASTTSGGGDRSYEQYF,TGTGCCAGCACCACTTCGGGAGGGGGCGACCGCTCCTACGAGCAGTACTTC
15,TRBV6-1,NA,TRBJ2-7,TRBD2,CASSKGLEKDYEQYF,TGTGCCAGCAGTAAGGGACTAGAGAAGGACTACGAGCAGTACTTC
18,TRBV4-3,NA,TRBJ1-5,NA,CASSQEEARDNGNQPQHF,TGCGCCAGCAGCCAAGAGGAGGCTCGGGACAATGGCAATCAGCCCCAGCATTTT
15,TRBV4-3,NA,TRBJ2-7,NA,CASSQTSRGSYEQYF,TGCGCCAGCAGCCAAACCTCGAGGGGCTCCTACGAGCAGTACTTC